The rows below give T cell receptor beta chains drawn from one sample of a study of T cell repertoires in cytomegalovirus infection. In TCRdb, the reads were re-called with MiXCR into one record per CDR3 protein. The sample shows 630,000 or so distinct CDR3 sequences, 20% to 25% of them seen only once. Sequences were obtained from CD8+ T cells from PBMCs. All receptors derive from a human donor in good health (CMV status not recorded). Some clones in this sample may be carry-over from other donors' samples. The CDR3 runs from the conserved cysteine through the conserved F or W. The D gene is left open where the match is weak. Some rows mark clone size as missing; the rest say once, few, many or name a class of expanded clone.

d_call j_call clone_size v_call cdr3_aa cdr3_nt
. TRBJ2-3 few TRBV6-2/TRBV6-3 CASSLMRGVTDTQYF TGTGCCAGCAGTCTCATGCGAGGAGTCACAGATACGCAGTATTTT
. TRBJ2-2 few TRBV7-9 CASSPDGGLPGELFF TGTGCCAGCAGTCCTGACGGGGGACTCCCCGGGGAGCTGTTTTTT
TRBD2 TRBJ2-1 . TRBV20-1 CSASGTRIYNEQFF TGCAGTGCTTCCGGGACTAGGATCTACAATGAGCAGTTCTTC
. TRBJ2-1 few TRBV6-2/TRBV6-3 CASSYARGAINEQFF TGTGCCAGCAGTTACGCCAGGGGAGCTATCAATGAGCAGTTCTTC
. TRBJ2-1 few TRBV23-1 CASSQSFSSYNEQFF TGCGCCAGCAGTCAATCCTTCAGCTCCTACAATGAGCAGTTCTTC
. TRBJ1-5 . TRBV5-6 CASSLEGHHSNQPQHF TGTGCCAGCAGCTTGGAGGGGCACCATAGCAATCAGCCCCAGCATTTT
. TRBJ1-1 many TRBV12-5 CASGFWGTEAFF TGTGCTAGTGGTTTTTGGGGCACTGAAGCTTTCTTT
. TRBJ2-5 . TRBV28 CASSRTLQIQETQYF TGTGCCAGCAGTCGTACATTACAGATTCAAGAGACCCAGTACTTC
. TRBJ2-2 . TRBV20-1 CSARDYNEGNTAELFF TGCAGTGCTAGAGATTATAATGAGGGAAACACCGCGGAGCTGTTTTTT
. TRBJ2-3 . TRBV7-9 CASTQINRGPPGDTQYF TGTGCCAGCACCCAGATTAATCGGGGGCCCCCAGGAGATACGCAGTATTTT
. TRBJ1-1 many TRBV28 CASSFPLLPGIRMNTEAFF TGTGCCAGCAGTTTCCCTCTATTGCCAGGAATAAGGATGAACACTGAAGCTTTCTTT
. TRBJ1-4 many TRBV7-9 CASSPPGGGTNEKLFF TGTGCCAGCAGCCCCCCGGGGGGGGGCACTAATGAAAAACTGTTTTTT
TRBD2 TRBJ2-1 . TRBV28 CASSYYGGVNEQFF TGTGCCAGCAGTTATTATGGGGGGGTCAATGAGCAGTTCTTC
. TRBJ2-2 once TRBV24-1 CATSAPGHLSNTGELFF TGTGCCACCAGTGCCCCCGGACACCTATCGAACACCGGGGAGCTGTTTTTT
. TRBJ2-5 few TRBV2 CASSVPETQYFGPGTRLLTQYF .
. TRBJ2-1 . TRBV5-5 CASSSGDGYNEQFF TGTGCCAGCAGCTCCGGGGACGGGTACAATGAGCAGTTCTTC
TRBD1 TRBJ2-1 . TRBV24-1 CATSDTRDRTNEQFF TGTGCCACCAGTGATACCCGGGACAGGACCAATGAGCAGTTCTTC
. TRBJ1-5 . TRBV7-9 CASSSDVSNQPQHF TGTGCCAGCAGCTCCGACGTGAGCAATCAGCCCCAGCATTTT
TRBD2 TRBJ2-2 few TRBV7-6 CASSPPPAGGRAGELFF TGTGCCAGCAGCCCCCCCCCAGCGGGGGGTAGGGCCGGGGAGCTGTTTTTT
. TRBJ2-5 few TRBV6-2/TRBV6-3 CASRSPATQYF TGTGCCAGCAGGTCGCCGGCGACCCAGTACTTC
TRBD1 TRBJ2-1 . TRBV11-1 CASSAPGQGRYNEQFF TGTGCCAGCAGCGCCCCGGGACAGGGACGCTACAATGAGCAGTTCTTC
TRBD1 TRBJ1-5 few TRBV4-1 CASSLLDRINQPQHF TGCGCCAGCAGCCTTTTGGACAGGATTAATCAGCCCCAGCATTTT